Shown below are 20 T cell receptor beta chains from a single sample sequenced in a study of OX40 agonist ivuxolimab in advanced cancers. Assay: immunoSEQ multiplex PCR; the TCRdb copy retains only in-frame clones and omits some. Among 120,000 or so clones listed, approximately 89% were seen once. Sequencing was performed on CD4+ or CD8+ T cells sorted from blood, taken in a trial of the OX40 agonist ivuxolimab. The source of these receptors is an adult with an advanced solid tumor such as melanoma, head and neck, liver or kidney cancer.

The genes are TRBV9 and TRBJ2-4; weak D call: TRBD2 (5 bases). The germline V gene encodes CDR1 SGDLS and CDR2 YYNGEE. The germline V and J ends were trimmed by 2 bases and 8 bases, with 14 bases remaining between them. CDR3 size: 14 residues. This CDR3 reads CASSVVGRLDIQYF. CDR3 DNA: TGTGCCAGCAGCGTGGTAGGGAGATTGGACATTCAGTACTTC. Together with reference TRBV9 and TRBJ2-4, the CDR3 gives the full variable domain: DSGVTQTPKHLITATGQRVTLRCSPRSGDLSVYWYQQSLDQGLQFLIQYYNGEERAKGNILERFSAQQFPDLHSELNLSSLELGDSALYFCASSVVGRLDIQYFGAGTRLSVL.

The chain employs TRBV6-5 and TRBJ1-2; perhaps TRBD1 as D (5 bases). Germline V gives CDR1 MNHEY, CDR2 SVGAGI. The CDR3 loop spans 11 amino acids. V was trimmed by 5 bases and J by 14 bases, leaving 15 bases between them. CDR3: CASSEDGRGTF. The CDR3 DNA reads TGTGCCAGCAGTGAAGACGGCCGGGGGACCTTC.

The chain couples TRBV11-2 to TRBJ1-1, with D hard to call. CDR1 is SGHAT, CDR2 FQNNGV, per germline. V lost 4 bases to trimming and J lost 1 base, with 13 bases between them. This CDR3 has 15 amino acids. CDR3 loop: CASSSSQSWNTEAFF. Here the CDR3 DNA reads TGTGCCAGCAGCTCATCACAGTCCTGGAACACTGAAGCTTTCTTT.

This chain links TRBV4-3 with TRBJ1-2; D call uncertain. Germline CDR1 reads LGHNA; CDR2 reads YSLEER. CDR3 length: 12 amino acids. The V end was cut by 0 bases, the J end by 8 bases, with 7 bases between. The DNA for the CDR3 is TGCGCCAGCAGCCAAGAAAGGGTCGGCTACACCTTC. As protein: CASSQERVGYTF.

The genes are TRBV7-9 and TRBJ2-7; TRBD2 might be the D (5 bases). The CDR3 spans 14 residues. Germline lookup yields CDR1 SEHNR and CDR2 FQNEAQ (reference sequence). The V end lost 1 base, the J end lost 3 bases, and 10 bases lay between the germline ends. The CDR3 DNA reads as TGTGCCAGCAGCTTAGTTGGAGGATTCTACGAGCAGTACTTC. Protein sequence: CASSLVGGFYEQYF. Supplemented by reference TRBV7-9 and TRBJ2-7, the full variable domain reads DTGVSQNPRHKITKRGQNVTFRCDPISEHNRLYWYRQTLGQGPEFLTYFQNEAQLEKSRLLSDRFSAERPKGSFSTLEIQRTEQGDSAMYLCASSLVGGFYEQYFGPGTRLTVT.

This clone has more than one count but fewer than ten. The chain recombines TRBV7-2 with TRBJ1-5; no definite D call. The CDR3 contains 14 residues. Germline V lookup: CDR1 SGHTA, CDR2 FQGNSA. The germline V and J ends were trimmed by 1 base and 3 bases, with 7 bases remaining between them. CDR3 sequence: CASSLDGINQPQHF. The CDR3 nucleotides read TGTGCCAGCAGCTTAGACGGGATCAATCAGCCCCAGCATTTT.

The V gene is TRBV9, the J gene TRBJ1-1; maybe TRBD1 (5 bases). V lost 0 bases and J lost 4, with 13 bases in between. This CDR3 contains 15 residues. Germline V gives CDR1 SGDLS, CDR2 YYNGEE. The DNA for the CDR3 is TGTGCCAGCAGCGTAGATGGGATGGGGGTCACTGAAGCTTTCTTT. It specifies CASSVDGMGVTEAFF. The whole variable domain, filled in from reference TRBV9 and TRBJ1-1, reads DSGVTQTPKHLITATGQRVTLRCSPRSGDLSVYWYQQSLDQGLQFLIQYYNGEERAKGNILERFSAQQFPDLHSELNLSSLELGDSALYFCASSVDGMGVTEAFFGQGTRLTVV.

The chain carries TRBV28 and TRBJ2-6; D unclear. CDR1 MDHEN and CDR2 SYDVKM come from the germline V gene. This CDR3 is 15 amino acids long. The germline V and J ends were trimmed by 4 bases and 0 bases, with 7 bases remaining between them. DNA for the CDR3: TGTGCCAGCAGTTGGGGTAACTCTGGGGCCAACGTCCTGACTTTC. Translated: CASSWGNSGANVLTF.

J is TRBJ1-2 and V is TRBV5-8; D is unclear. Deletions cut 3 bases from V and 0 bases from J, with 15 bases between. CDR3 length: 16 residues. The V gene's germline CDR1 is SGHTS and CDR2 YDEGEE. CDR3 nucleotides: TGTGCCAGCAGCTCTCGGCTGGGCAGGACTAACTATGGCTACACCTTC. This gives the protein CASSSRLGRTNYGYTF.

The gene calls are TRBV6-1 and TRBJ1-1, with a tentative D call TRBD1 (5 bases). Trimming pared 6 bases from V and 3 bases from J, leaving 17 bases between. Germline V gene sequence: CDR1 MNHNS, CDR2 SASEGT. This CDR3 region has 15 residues. The DNA of the CDR3 is TGTGCCAGCAGGTTGGGGACCCCCGTTGACACTGAAGCTTTCTTT. It is translated as CASRLGTPVDTEAFF.

V is TRBV19 and J is TRBJ2-1; 12 bases map to TRBD2. The length of the CDR3 is 14 residues. V lost 4 bases to trimming and J lost 10 bases; unmatched junction nucleotides: 5. Germline V lookup: CDR1 LNHDA, CDR2 SQIVND (reference sequence). CDR3 residues: CASSTASGRGEQFF. CDR3 nucleotide sequence: TGTGCCAGTAGTACGGCTAGCGGGAGGGGGGAGCAGTTCTTC.

The genes are TRBV7-9 and TRBJ2-2; D gene ambiguous. This CDR3 is 14 amino acids long. Deletions cut 2 bases from V and 3 bases from J, with 7 bases between. Germline V gene sequence: CDR1 SEHNR, CDR2 FQNEAQ (reference sequence). In nucleotides, the CDR3 is TGTGCCAGCAGCTTACGGGCAGACACCGGGGAGCTGTTTTTT. Amino acid sequence: CASSLRADTGELFF. Complete variable domain (other parts from reference TRBV7-9 and TRBJ2-2): DTGVSQNPRHKITKRGQNVTFRCDPISEHNRLYWYRQTLGQGPEFLTYFQNEAQLEKSRLLSDRFSAERPKGSFSTLEIQRTEQGDSAMYLCASSLRADTGELFFGEGSRLTVL.

This sequence joins TRBV12-5 and TRBJ2-1; 10 bases are shared with TRBD2. This CDR3 has 22 residues. The germline V gene has CDR1 LGHNT and CDR2 FRNRAP. The J segment lost 5 bases and the V segment lost 1 base, leaving 23 bases of the junction unmatched. CDR3 nucleotides: TGTGCTAGTGGTTTGGCCCCCCGCTGGACTAGCGGATCTTCGATCGTTAACAATGAGCAGTTCTTC. It codes for CASGLAPRWTSGSSIVNNEQFF.

The rearrangement joins TRBV11-1 to TRBJ2-1; 11 nucleotides line up with TRBD2. This CDR3 region has 17 residues. V lost 3 bases, J lost 5 bases, and 9 bases stayed unmatched. Germline V lookup: CDR1 SGHAT, CDR2 FQDESV (reference sequence). In nucleotides, the CDR3 is TGTGCCAGCAGCTTCAATAGCGGGAGGGCCAGGCACAATGAGCAGTTCTTC. This encodes CASSFNSGRARHNEQFF.

The chain combines TRBV6-5 with TRBJ1-4; D perhaps matches TRBD1 (5 bases). Per the germline V gene, CDR1 is MNHEY and CDR2 is SVGAGI. V gave up 6 bases and J gave up 12 bases, with 14 bases separating them. The length of the CDR3 is 12 residues. This chain's CDR3 is CASRGVGRELFF. CDR3 nucleotide sequence: TGTGCCAGCAGGGGGGTGGGTAGGGAACTGTTTTTT.

The V and J genes are TRBV29-1 and TRBJ2-7; D possibly matches TRBD1 or TRBD2 (6 bases each). The CDR3 spans 14 residues. The germline V and J ends were trimmed by 1 base and 5 bases, with 15 bases remaining between them. Looked up from germline, CDR1 is SQVTM and CDR2 is ANQGSEA. This CDR3 is CSVEGGAGVHEQYF. The CDR3 DNA is TGCAGCGTTGAAGGGGGGGCAGGGGTACACGAGCAGTACTTC.

V usage is TRBV5-1 and J usage is TRBJ2-2, with D perhaps being TRBD1 or TRBD2 (5 bases each). The CDR3 spans 14 residues. Trimming cost V 6 bases and J 4 bases, with 13 bases left between them. The germline CDR1 and CDR2 sequences are SGHRS and YFSETQ. The CDR3 reads CASTIGASTGELFF. DNA for the CDR3: TGCGCCAGCACGATCGGGGCGAGCACCGGGGAGCTGTTTTTT. Filled out from reference TRBV5-1 and TRBJ2-2, the complete variable domain reads KAGVTQTPRYLIKTRGQQVTLSCSPISGHRSVSWYQQTPGQGLQFLFEYFSETQRNKGNFPGRFSGRQFSNSRSEMNVSTLELGDSALYLCASTIGASTGELFFGEGSRLTVL.

This sequence joins TRBV7-2 and TRBJ1-5; tentatively, D is TRBD1 (5 bases). The CDR3 length is 15 residues. CDR1 is SGHTA and CDR2 is FQGNSA in the germline V gene. Deletions cut 2 bases from V and 6 bases from J, with 14 bases between. Here the CDR3 reads CASSLRERGGQPQHF. The CDR3 DNA is TGTGCCAGCAGCTTAAGGGAGAGGGGCGGTCAGCCCCAGCATTTT.

This chain connects TRBV9 to TRBJ2-5; a possible D gene is TRBD2 (5 bases). V gave up 3 bases and J gave up 5 bases, with 11 bases separating them. CDR3 size: 13 residues. Germline assignment: CDR1 SGDLS and CDR2 YYNGEE. CDR3 sequence reads: CASSAGILETQYF. CDR3 in DNA: TGTGCCAGCAGCGCGGGGATTTTGGAGACCCAGTACTTC.

V is TRBV9 and J is TRBJ1-3; 8 positions agree with TRBD1. This CDR3 comprises 18 residues. Germline CDR1 and CDR2: SGDLS and YYNGEE. V shed 2 bases, J shed 0 bases, and the junction held 10 bases outside the gene matches. This CDR3 reads CASSVDRATTISGNTIYF. CDR3 nucleotide sequence: TGTGCCAGCAGCGTGGACAGGGCAACTACTATCTCTGGAAACACCATATATTTT. The whole variable domain, filled in from reference TRBV9 and TRBJ1-3, reads DSGVTQTPKHLITATGQRVTLRCSPRSGDLSVYWYQQSLDQGLQFLIQYYNGEERAKGNILERFSAQQFPDLHSELNLSSLELGDSALYFCASSVDRATTISGNTIYFGEGSWLTVV.